These T cell receptor beta chains were read from a single sample in a study of CD8+ T cells in alopecia areata. Produced via immunoSEQ multiplex PCR; TCRdb's table is partial and in-frame only. This table holds under 35,000 clones, around three quarters found once. Sequenced sample: NKG2D-low CD8+ T cells sorted from blood. The receptor set was obtained from a human donor with alopecia areata. Both conserved end residues are part of each CDR3. A D gene is named only where the DNA matches it firmly. For some rows the clone size is stated as once, few or many, or as a class when expanded; others skip it.

V gene	clone size	J gene	CDR3 length	D gene	CDR3 protein	CDR3 DNA
TRBV27	once	TRBJ2-2	11	.	CASSYAGELFF	TGTGCCAGCAGTTACGCCGGGGAGCTGTTTTTT
TRBV6-6	.	TRBJ2-7	11	.	CASGDGYEQYF	TGTGCCAGCGGGGACGGCTACGAGCAGTACTTC
TRBV27	.	TRBJ2-1	17	TRBD1	CASSFRGWTGRSNEQFF	TGTGCCAGCAGTTTTAGAGGGTGGACAGGGCGGTCCAATGAGCAGTTCTTC
TRBV15	.	TRBJ2-3	11	.	CATSSLGTQYF	TGTGCCACCAGCAGTCTAGGGACGCAGTATTTT
TRBV2	.	TRBJ1-5	11	.	CASGQNQPQHF	TGTGCCAGCGGACAGAATCAGCCCCAGCATTTT
TRBV7-8	.	TRBJ2-2	15	.	CASSFLASNTGELFF	TGTGCCAGCAGCTTCCTAGCCTCGAACACCGGGGAGCTGTTTTTT
TRBV28	.	TRBJ2-3	14	.	CASLRRGSPDTQYF	TGTGCCAGCTTGAGGAGAGGGAGCCCAGATACGCAGTATTTT
TRBV4-1	.	TRBJ2-5	12	.	CASSPEQETQYF	TGCGCCAGCAGCCCGGAGCAAGAGACCCAGTACTTC
TRBV7-9	few	TRBJ2-5	14	TRBD2	CASSLIPPGGTQYF	TGTGCCAGCAGCTTAATCCCTCCGGGGGGGACCCAGTACTTC
TRBV7-9	.	TRBJ2-7	13	.	CASSLEQSYEQYF	TGTGCCAGCAGCTTAGAACAGTCCTACGAGCAGTACTTC
TRBV4-1	.	TRBJ2-3	12	.	CASSPRADTQYF	TGCGCCAGCAGCCCTAGGGCAGATACGCAGTATTTT
TRBV27	.	TRBJ2-7	15	.	CASSWGDPGSYEQYF	TGTGCCAGCAGTTGGGGGGACCCCGGCTCCTACGAGCAGTACTTC
TRBV5-1	.	TRBJ2-3	14	.	CASTTSLRADTQYF	TGCGCCAGCACCACGTCCTTGCGGGCAGATACGCAGTATTTT
TRBV7-9	.	TRBJ2-1	10	.	CASSLGEQFF	TGTGCCAGCAGCTTGGGTGAGCAGTTCTTC
TRBV6-1	.	TRBJ2-7	13	TRBD1	CADHRDRGYEQYF	TGTGCCGATCACCGGGACAGGGGTTACGAGCAGTACTTC
TRBV7-6	.	TRBJ2-3	14	.	CASSLGSSTDTQYF	TGTGCCAGCAGCTTAGGCTCATCCACAGATACGCAGTATTTT
TRBV7-9	.	TRBJ2-5	15	TRBD1	CASSLRLGTEETQYF	TGTGCCAGCAGCTTACGCTTGGGGACAGAAGAGACCCAGTACTTC
TRBV19	few	TRBJ2-1	13	TRBD2	CATHSGTYNEQFF	TGTGCCACCCATAGCGGGACTTACAATGAGCAGTTCTTC